This TCR beta chain was sequenced for a study of regulatory T cells in long-lasting Graves disease. General study points: TCR diversity was lower in persistent Graves' patients than in newly diagnosed ones. Newly diagnosed disease favored TRBV20-1 and TRBJ2-1 over persistent disease. Persistent patients shared 2,500 to 3,000 public clonotypes among themselves. Newly diagnosed patients shared fewer, at under 1,000.

The TCR beta library used iRepertoire HTBI primers with Arm-PCR amplification of CDR3. TCRdb recomputed calls from the multiplex PCR reads with MiXCR, one row per CDR3 protein. The table includes approximately 230,000 distinct CDR3 sequences, around 20% detected once. This clonotype was seen many times. Its antigen remains unknown. Germline CDR1 SGHVS, CDR2 FQNEAQ. The V end lost 1 base, the J end lost 5 bases, and 11 bases lay between the germline ends. The CDR3 spans 14 residues. Documented time point: newly diagnosed GD, antithyroid drugs for less than 3 months. The TCR library was prepared using RNA isolated from PBMCs.

The chain carries TRBV7-8 and TRBJ2-5; maybe TRBD2 (5 bases). The TCR was taken from a female donor with Graves disease. Sequenced here: peripheral blood mononuclear cells (PBMCs), sampled at new diagnosis, from a patient treated with antithyroid drugs. The CDR3 here is CASSLVRTGETQYF. In nucleotides, the CDR3 is TGTGCCAGCAGCTTAGTCCGCACGGGGGAGACCCAGTACTTC.